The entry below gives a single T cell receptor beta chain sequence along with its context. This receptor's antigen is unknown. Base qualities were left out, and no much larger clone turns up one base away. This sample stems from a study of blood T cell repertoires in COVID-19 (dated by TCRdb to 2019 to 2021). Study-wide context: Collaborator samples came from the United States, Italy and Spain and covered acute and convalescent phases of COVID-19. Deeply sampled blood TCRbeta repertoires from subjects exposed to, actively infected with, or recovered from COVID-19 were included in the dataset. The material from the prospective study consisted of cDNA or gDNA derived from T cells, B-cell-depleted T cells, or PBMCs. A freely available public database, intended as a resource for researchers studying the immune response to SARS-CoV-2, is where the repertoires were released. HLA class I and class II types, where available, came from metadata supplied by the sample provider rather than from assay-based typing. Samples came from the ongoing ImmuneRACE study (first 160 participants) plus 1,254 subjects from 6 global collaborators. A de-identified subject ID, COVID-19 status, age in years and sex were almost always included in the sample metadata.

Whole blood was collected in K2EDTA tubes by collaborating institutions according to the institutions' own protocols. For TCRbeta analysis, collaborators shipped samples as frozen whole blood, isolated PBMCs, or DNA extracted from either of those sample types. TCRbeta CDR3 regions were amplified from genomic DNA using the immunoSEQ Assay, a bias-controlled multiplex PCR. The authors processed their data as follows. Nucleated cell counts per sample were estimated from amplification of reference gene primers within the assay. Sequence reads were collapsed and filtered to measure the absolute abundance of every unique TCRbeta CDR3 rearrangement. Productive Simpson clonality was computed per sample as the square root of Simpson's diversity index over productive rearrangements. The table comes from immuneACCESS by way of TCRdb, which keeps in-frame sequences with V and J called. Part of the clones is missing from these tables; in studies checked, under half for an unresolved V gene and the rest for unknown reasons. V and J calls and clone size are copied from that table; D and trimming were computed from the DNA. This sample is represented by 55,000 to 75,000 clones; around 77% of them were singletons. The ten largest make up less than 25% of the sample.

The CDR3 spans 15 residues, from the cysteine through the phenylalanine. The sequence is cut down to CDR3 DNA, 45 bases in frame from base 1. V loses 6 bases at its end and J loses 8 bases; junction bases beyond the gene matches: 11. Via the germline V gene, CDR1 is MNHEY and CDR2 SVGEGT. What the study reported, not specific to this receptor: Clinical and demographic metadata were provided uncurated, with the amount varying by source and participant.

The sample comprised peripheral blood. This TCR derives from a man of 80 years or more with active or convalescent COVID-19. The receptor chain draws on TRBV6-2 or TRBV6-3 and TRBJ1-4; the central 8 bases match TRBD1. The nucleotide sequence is TGTGCCAGCAGCCTATTGGACAGGGTGGACGAAAAACTGTTTTTT. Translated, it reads CASSLLDRVDEKLFF.